Shown below are 18 T cell receptor beta chains from a single sample sequenced in a study of T cells in Graves' hyperthyroidism and ophthalmopathy. Template material for amplifying TCR beta CDR3 regions consisted of RNA transcripts. TCR CDR3 underwent first-round RT-PCR with the HTBI primer set. In TCRdb, the multiplex PCR reads were re-called with MiXCR into one record per CDR3 protein. The data show 250,000 to 300,000 distinct CDR3 sequences, roughly 15% seen once. Sequencing was performed on blood. The receptors shown here come from a woman in her thirties or forties with Graves' hyperthyroidism that later progressed to Graves' ophthalmopathy.

This clonotype was counted at least ten times. V usage is TRBV20-1 and J usage is TRBJ2-1; 7 nucleotides agree with TRBD2. The CDR3 runs 14 residues. The V gene's germline CDR1 is DFQATT and CDR2 SNEGSKA (reference sequence). The J segment lost 0 bases and the V segment lost 6 bases, leaving 5 bases of the junction unmatched. CDR3 DNA sequence: TGCAGTGCCCTGCGGGGGAGCTCCTACAATGAGCAGTTCTTC. Translation: CSALRGSSYNEQFF.

The chain employs TRBV5-1 and TRBJ2-2; the D gene is possibly TRBD2 (6 bases). V lost 4 bases and J lost 3, with 25 bases in between. The CDR3 contains 19 residues. Germline CDR1 reads SGHRS; CDR2 reads YFSETQ. CDR3 in amino acids: CASSPRDSPQHFHTGELFF. The CDR3 nucleotides read TGCGCCAGCAGCCCCCGGGACTCCCCCCAACACTTCCACACCGGGGAGCTGTTTTTT.

This clonotype was observed many times. The chain links TRBV30 to TRBJ2-3; 9 bases align to TRBD2. The CDR3 extends over 14 amino acids. The germline gives CDR1 GTSNPN, CDR2 SVGIG (reference sequence). J was trimmed by 3 bases and V by 4 bases; bases with no gene match: 5. The CDR3 coding sequence is TGTGCCTGGACCCCCGGACTAGCGACAGATACGCAGTATTTT. This codes for CAWTPGLATDTQYF.

The chain combines TRBV9 with TRBJ2-1; 9 positions agree with TRBD1. The V and J ends lost 3 bases and 8 bases, in that order; junction bases with no gene match: 6. Germline CDR1 is SGDLS and CDR2 is YYNGEE. The CDR3 consists of 14 residues. The DNA for the CDR3 is TGTGCCAGCAGCGGGGACAGGGCCGGCCATGAGCAGTTCTTC. Translated, it gives CASSGDRAGHEQFF.

There are many counts of this clonotype. V gene TRBV11-2 combines with J gene TRBJ2-5, with 8 bases fitting TRBD1. The CDR3 length is 16 residues. J lost 2 bases, V lost 5 bases, and 10 bases had no gene match. CDR1 and CDR2 (germline): SGHAT, FQNNGV. CDR3 region: CASSPTTGQGQETQYF. The CDR3 nucleotides are TGTGCCAGCAGCCCTACAACCGGACAGGGACAAGAGACCCAGTACTTC. The full variable domain, rest sourced from reference TRBV11-2 and TRBJ2-5, is EAGVAQSPRYKIIEKRQSVAFWCNPISGHATLYWYQQILGQGPKLLIQFQNNGVVDDSQLPKDRFSAERLKGVDSTLKIQPAKLEDSAVYLCASSPTTGQGQETQYFGPGTRLLVL.

This clonotype showed up just a few times. V and J are TRBV5-1 and TRBJ2-5, with D possibly TRBD2 on 7 matching bases. The CDR3 is 17 residues long. Germline CDR1 and CDR2: SGHRS and YFSETQ. Between the trimmed V and J ends, which lost 5 bases and 0 bases, there was a span of 20 bases. The CDR3 bases are TGCGCCAGCAGTCACACTTCCGGGGGGCCCTACCAAGAGACCCAGTACTTC. This encodes CASSHTSGGPYQETQYF.

The sample holds many counts of this clonotype. V and J are TRBV28 and TRBJ1-1, with 8 bases that match TRBD1. The ends lost 5 bases at V and 0 bases at J; junction bases unmatched: 5. The germline CDR1 and CDR2 sequences are MDHEN and SYDVKM. The CDR3 has 15 residues. In nucleotides, the CDR3 is TGTGCCAGCAGTCCTCGGACAGGGTTGAACACTGAAGCTTTCTTT. Translating it yields CASSPRTGLNTEAFF.

This clonotype came up many times. The genes are TRBV29-1 and TRBJ1-1, with D uncertain. V gave up 1 base and J gave up 4 bases, with 13 bases separating them. This CDR3 spans 14 amino acids. In germline, CDR1 is SQVTM, CDR2 ANQGSEA. The CDR3 DNA reads TGCAGCGTTGAAGGACGCTCGGGCGGCACTGAAGCTTTCTTT. Amino acid sequence: CSVEGRSGGTEAFF.

This clonotype occurred a few times. V and J are TRBV9 and TRBJ2-7; 10 nucleotides align to TRBD2. Unmatched junction bases numbered 10, after V lost 4 bases and J lost 6 bases. Germline V lookup: CDR1 SGDLS, CDR2 YYNGEE. The CDR3 has 15 residues. In DNA form, the CDR3 reads TGTGCCAGCAGCCCTCCTAGGGCTAGCGGGGGCGAGCAGTACTTC. This gives the protein CASSPPRASGGEQYF.

This clonotype occurred many times. The chain links TRBV29-1 to TRBJ2-5; D is unresolved. Trimming pared 3 bases from V and 0 bases from J, leaving 8 bases between. The CDR3 runs 13 residues. The germline V gene encodes CDR1 SQVTM and CDR2 ANQGSEA. This CDR3 is CSVDRPNQETQYF. Here the CDR3 DNA reads TGCAGCGTTGATAGACCCAACCAAGAGACCCAGTACTTC. The whole variable domain, filled in from reference TRBV29-1 and TRBJ2-5, reads SAVISQKPSRDICQRGTSLTIQCQVDSQVTMMFWYRQQPGQSLTLIATANQGSEATYESGFVIDKFPISRPNLTFSTLTVSNMSPEDSSIYLCSVDRPNQETQYFGPGTRLLVL.

This clonotype was counted a few times. The J gene is TRBJ2-7, the V gene TRBV20-1; 9 bases line up with TRBD2. CDR3 size: 12 residues. The germline V gene has CDR1 DFQATT and CDR2 SNEGSKA (reference sequence). The DNA for the CDR3 is TGCACCGCTTGGGCGGGGGGGCACGAGCAGTACTTC. Amino acids: CTAWAGGHEQYF.

The chain employs TRBV19 and TRBJ2-2, with 10 bases aligning to TRBD2. Germline trimming cut 9 bases from V and 4 bases from J; bases unmatched to any gene: 8. Germline CDR1 and CDR2: LNHDA and SQIVND (reference sequence). The CDR3 runs to 15 residues. The CDR3 nucleotides read TGTGCCAGCGGGAGGACTAGCGGAGCCACCGGGGAGCTGTTTTTT. It encodes CASGRTSGATGELFF.

This clonotype appeared many times. V usage is TRBV28 and J usage is TRBJ2-3; D may be TRBD2 (6 bases). This CDR3 has 17 amino acids. CDR1 is MDHEN and CDR2 is SYDVKM in the germline V gene. V was shortened by 3 bases and J by 6 bases, with 22 bases between the two germline ends. The CDR3 nucleotides are TGTGCCAGCAGTTTTTTGGTCCTAGCGAGAGGGGAGGATACGCAGTATTTT. It specifies CASSFLVLARGEDTQYF.

This clonotype has at least ten counts. This chain links TRBV28 with TRBJ1-5; D uncertain. Germline V gene lookup returns CDR1 MDHEN and CDR2 SYDVKM. Trimming took 5 bases from V and 2 from J, leaving 13 bases between them. This CDR3 region has 15 residues. This CDR3 is CASSRRRQGNQPQHF. In DNA, the CDR3 is TGTGCCAGCAGTCGCAGAAGGCAAGGCAATCAGCCCCAGCATTTT.

This clonotype showed up many times. The V call is TRBV20-1, the J call TRBJ1-1; D is undetermined. Per the germline V gene, CDR1 is DFQATT and CDR2 is SNEGSKA (reference sequence). This CDR3 is built from 16 residues. The germline V and J ends were trimmed by 0 bases and 5 bases, with 19 bases remaining between them. In DNA, the CDR3 is TGCAGTGCTAGAGATGGCCTTAGGAGGTTATCTACTGAAGCTTTCTTT. Residues: CSARDGLRRLSTEAFF.

The V gene is TRBV4-1, the J gene TRBJ2-3; tentatively, D is TRBD1 or TRBD2 (7 bases each). The CDR3 length is 17 residues. Germline V gene lookup returns CDR1 MGHRA and CDR2 YSYEKL. V gave up 0 bases and J gave up 8 bases, with 21 bases separating them. CDR3 region: CASSQEKGAKGGFTQYF. The DNA of the CDR3 is TGCGCCAGCAGCCAAGAGAAGGGGGCTAAGGGAGGGTTTACGCAGTATTTT.

In this sample, this clonotype turned up many times. The V gene is TRBV18, the J gene TRBJ2-2, with TRBD1 identical over 8 bases. Germline CDR1 is KGHSH and CDR2 is LQKENI. CDR3 length equals 16 residues. After removal of 2 bases from V and 2 bases from J, the junction contained 4 bases not matched to a gene. The CDR3 nucleotides are TGTGCCAGCTCACCAAGACAGGGGTCAAACACCGGGGAGCTGTTTTTT. Translated, it gives CASSPRQGSNTGELFF.

The genes are TRBV6-2 or TRBV6-3 and TRBJ1-2, with D possibly matching TRBD1 (6 bases). With 5 bases removed from V and 7 bases from J, the gap between germline ends came to 14 bases. The germline V gene has CDR1 MNHEY and CDR2 SVGEGT. CDR3 length: 13 amino acids. The CDR3 DNA follows: TGTGCCAGCAGTGCAGGGGCCGTCTTTGGCTACACCTTC. Amino acids: CASSAGAVFGYTF.